One sample yielded the 27 T cell receptor beta chains listed below, sequenced in a study of shared clonotypes between healthy human individuals. The naive CD8 fraction comprised CD45RO-negative cells positively selected for CCR7 and excluded terminally differentiated effector memory CD45RA+ cells. Repertoires were generated with immunoSEQ multiplex PCR, while TCRdb's copy carries only in-frame clones and drops some. The sample yields about 2.1 million clones, around 93% seen once. Source material: naive CD8+ T cells from PBMCs. The receptor source for this set is a man aged 18 to 30 in good health. Some clones in this sample may be carry-over from other donors' samples.

The table lists this clone with a count of one. The rearrangement links TRBV18 to TRBJ2-7; 14 nucleotides align to TRBD2. The CDR3 loop spans 15 amino acids. The J segment lost 11 bases and the V segment lost 2 bases, leaving 8 bases of the junction unmatched. From germline, CDR1 is KGHSH and CDR2 LQKENI. The CDR3, as DNA: TGTGCCAGCTCACCAGAACCGGGACTAGCGGGAGTAAAGTACTTC. Protein product: CASSPEPGLAGVKYF. Drawing the rest from reference TRBV18 and TRBJ2-7, the complete variable domain is NAGVMQNPRHLVRRRGQEARLRCSPMKGHSHVYWYRQLPEEGLKFMVYLQKENIIDESGMPKERFSAEFPKEGPSILRIQQVVRGDSAAYFCASSPEPGLAGVKYFGPGTRLTVT.

The rearrangement links TRBV10-3 to TRBJ2-1, with 8 bases lining up with TRBD2. There are 15 residues in the CDR3. Germline V CDR1 and CDR2: ENHRY, SYGVKD. Trimming took 6 bases from V and 6 from J; bases not matched to a gene: 10. The CDR3 bases are TGTGCCATCAGGAAGGGACTAGTCGGGGCCAATGAGCAGTTCTTC. Translated, it gives CAIRKGLVGANEQFF.

The chain links TRBV28 to TRBJ2-1, with a tentative D call TRBD2 (6 bases). CDR1 and CDR2 from the germline V gene are MDHEN and SYDVKM. Trimming cost V 3 bases and J 4 bases, with 10 bases left between them. This CDR3 has 14 amino acids. CDR3 DNA: TGTGCCAGCAGTTTTACCGGGAGTTACAATGAGCAGTTCTTC. Amino acids: CASSFTGSYNEQFF.

As regards this clone: Other DNA sequences of this sample code for an identical CDR3. CDR3 sequence reads: CASSFGTGAGNTIYF. CDR3 coding DNA: TGTGCCAGCAGTTTCGGGACAGGGGCTGGAAACACCATATATTTT. This chain uses TRBV28 with TRBJ1-3, with 10 bases fitting TRBD1. The germline V gene encodes CDR1 MDHEN and CDR2 SYDVKM. The length of the CDR3 is 15 residues. V lost 3 bases and J lost 2; bases outside the gene matches: 1.

Regarding this clone: The same CDR3 is also encoded by other DNA sequences in this sample. V is TRBV7-9 and J is TRBJ2-7; D is unclear. V shed 2 bases and J shed 4 bases, with 6 bases lying between them. CDR3 length equals 12 residues. The germline V gene has CDR1 SEHNR and CDR2 FQNEAQ (reference sequence). In DNA form, the CDR3 reads TGTGCCAGCAGCTTACAACCTTACGAGCAGTACTTC. Translating it yields CASSLQPYEQYF.

This clone was recorded a few times. The chain couples TRBV7-3 to TRBJ2-5, with 14 bases that match TRBD2. The CDR3 length is 18 residues. Trimming took 2 bases from V and 5 from J; bases not matched to a gene: 10. Germline V gene sequence: CDR1 SGHTA, CDR2 FQGTGA. CDR3 DNA sequence: TGTGCCAGCAGCTTACTCCCGGGACTAGCGGGAGCGTTGGAGACCCAGTACTTC. Amino acids: CASSLLPGLAGALETQYF.

The rearrangement joins TRBV19 to TRBJ2-2; possible D gene TRBD1, 5 bases. Germline assignment: CDR1 LNHDA and CDR2 SQIVND (reference sequence). This CDR3 comprises 13 residues. Deletions cut 7 bases from V and 3 bases from J, with 9 bases between. The CDR3 bases are TGTGCCAGTATAGGGGCCGACACCGGGGAGCTGTTTTTT. This codes for CASIGADTGELFF.

The CDR3 sequence: CASSQDRGAANTGELFF. In DNA, the CDR3 is TGCGCCAGCAGCCAAGATAGGGGGGCGGCGAACACCGGGGAGCTGTTTTTT. This chain joins TRBV4-1 and TRBJ2-2, with D perhaps matching TRBD1 or TRBD2 (6 bases each). Trimming removed 0 bases at V and 0 bases at J, with 11 bases between. The CDR3 spans 17 residues. Germline CDR1 and CDR2: MGHRA and YSYEKL.

The V call is TRBV6-5, the J call TRBJ1-2, with D possibly matching TRBD1 (6 bases). Germline CDR1 MNHEY, CDR2 SVGAGI. V gave up 2 bases and J gave up 6 bases, with 16 bases separating them. CDR3 length: 15 amino acids. Here the CDR3 reads CASSYRGSPGDGYTF. The CDR3 region has the DNA TGTGCCAGCAGTTACCGTGGCTCCCCAGGGGATGGCTACACCTTC.

This chain uses TRBV27 with TRBJ1-2; a possible D gene is TRBD1 (6 bases). CDR3 length equals 14 residues. Trimming cost V 7 bases and J 4 bases, with 16 bases left between them. Germline-derived CDR1 and CDR2 are MNHEY and SMNVEV (reference sequence). CDR3 nucleotides: TGTGCCAGCACACCTGGAGCGGGGGCCTATGGCTACACCTTC. This translates into CASTPGAGAYGYTF.

The rearrangement links TRBV27 to TRBJ2-7; TRBD2 is a possible D gene (5 bases). The CDR3 sequence is 13 residues long. Germline CDR1 MNHEY, CDR2 SMNVEV (reference sequence). Trimming cost V 0 bases and J 6 bases, with 9 bases left between them. The chain's CDR3 is CASSLSRLAEQYF. As DNA, the CDR3 is TGTGCCAGCAGTTTATCACGGCTAGCCGAGCAGTACTTC.

This clone was counted a single time. Other DNA sequences in this specimen translate into the identical CDR3. The chain combines TRBV27 with TRBJ2-7, with 9 nucleotides matching TRBD1. Germline CDR1 and CDR2: MNHEY and SMNVEV (reference sequence). J was trimmed by 4 bases and V by 2 bases; bases with no gene match: 0. The CDR3 contains 13 residues. The CDR3 protein is CASSLDRGYEQYF. The CDR3 DNA is TGTGCCAGCAGTTTAGACAGGGGGTACGAGCAGTACTTC.

The CDR3 region has the DNA TGTGCCAGCAGCGTAGACGGGAGGGTAGATACGCAGTATTTT. Its translation is CASSVDGRVDTQYF. The chain combines TRBV9 with TRBJ2-3; 8 nucleotides line up with TRBD2. The CDR3 has 14 residues. Germline CDR1 reads SGDLS; CDR2 reads YYNGEE. J was trimmed by 5 bases and V by 0 bases; bases with no gene match: 2.

This rearrangement joins TRBV4-1 to TRBJ1-3; D is possibly TRBD1 (5 bases). V shed 1 base and J shed 1 base, with 17 bases lying between them. CDR3 length: 18 residues. CDR1 MGHRA and CDR2 YSYEKL come from the germline V gene. DNA for the CDR3: TGCGCCAGCAGCCAAGTGGGATCAGGGTATGGGTCTGGAAACACCATATATTTT. Amino acid sequence: CASSQVGSGYGSGNTIYF.

The CDR3 DNA reads as TGCGCCAGCCCCCAGAGGAGGTGGAGGAGGCAAGAGACCCAGTACTTC. It is translated as CASPQRRWRRQETQYF. The chain joins TRBV23-1 to TRBJ2-5; weak D call: TRBD2 (5 bases). TRBV23-1 is reported as an ORF; its role is uncertain. Trimming took 8 bases from V and 2 from J, leaving 21 bases between them. The CDR3 spans 16 residues.

The chain couples TRBV27 to TRBJ2-7, with D maybe TRBD1 (6 bases). The CDR3 is 15 amino acids. Germline V gene lookup returns CDR1 MNHEY and CDR2 SMNVEV (reference sequence). The ends were cut back, 1 base at V and 2 bases at J, with 12 bases in the middle. CDR3 DNA: TGTGCCAGCAGTTTATTGGCAGGGGACCCCTACGAGCAGTACTTC. Its protein is CASSLLAGDPYEQYF.

Concerning this clone: The sample contains more than one DNA sequence encoding this CDR3. The V gene is TRBV27, the J gene TRBJ2-7; D unclear. Per the germline V gene, CDR1 is MNHEY and CDR2 is SMNVEV (reference sequence). Trimming left V 2 bases short and J 1 base short, with 6 bases between. The CDR3 spans 13 residues. CDR3 coding DNA: TGTGCCAGCAGTTTAGGGTATTCCTACGAGCAGTACTTC. Encoded protein: CASSLGYSYEQYF.

The rearrangement links TRBV13 to TRBJ2-7; either TRBD1 or TRBD2 may supply D (6 bases each). The V end lost 4 bases, the J end lost 5 bases, and 21 bases lay between the germline ends. The germline V gene encodes CDR1 PRHDT and CDR2 FYEKMQ (reference sequence). The CDR3 length is 16 residues. The CDR3 here is CASSSGAPGPPHEQYF. CDR3 DNA: TGTGCCAGCAGCTCGGGGGCGCCGGGGCCCCCCCACGAGCAGTACTTC.

This clone came up a few times. J is TRBJ1-3 and V is TRBV9; TRBD1 matches at 8 bases. The V and J ends lost 4 bases and 4 bases, in that order; junction bases with no gene match: 4. There are 14 residues in the CDR3. In germline, CDR1 is SGDLS, CDR2 YYNGEE. CDR3 protein: CASSTDRAGNTIYF. The CDR3 bases are TGTGCCAGCAGCACGGACAGGGCGGGAAACACCATATATTTT. The whole variable domain, remainder taken from reference TRBV9 and TRBJ1-3, is DSGVTQTPKHLITATGQRVTLRCSPRSGDLSVYWYQQSLDQGLQFLIQYYNGEERAKGNILERFSAQQFPDLHSELNLSSLELGDSALYFCASSTDRAGNTIYFGEGSWLTVV.

V usage is TRBV30 and J usage is TRBJ1-2, with a weak D call TRBD1 (6 bases). There are 16 residues in the CDR3. V dropped 2 bases and J dropped 4 bases, with 20 bases sitting between them. The germline V gene has CDR1 GTSNPN and CDR2 SVGIG (reference sequence). The CDR3 protein is CAWSTKGGEWLYGYTF. The CDR3 DNA reads TGTGCCTGGAGTACTAAAGGGGGGGAGTGGCTCTATGGCTACACCTTC.

This clone showed up just once. This rearrangement joins TRBV29-1 to TRBJ1-3; perhaps TRBD1 as D (5 bases). Germline CDR1 and CDR2: SQVTM and ANQGSEA. Trimming removed 7 bases from V and 0 bases from J, with 13 bases in between. The CDR3 runs 14 residues. CDR3 in DNA: TGCAGCGGTTATGGGGGGGGCTCTGGAAACACCATATATTTT. It specifies CSGYGGGSGNTIYF.

V and J are TRBV7-9 and TRBJ2-3; 7 bases fit TRBD2. V lost 6 bases, J lost 3 bases, and 6 bases stayed unmatched. This CDR3 has 14 amino acids. CDR1 is SEHNR and CDR2 is FQNEAQ in the germline V gene (reference sequence). Here the CDR3 reads CASRKRTSTDTQYF. DNA of the CDR3: TGTGCCAGCAGGAAACGGACTAGTACAGATACGCAGTATTTT.

About this clone itself: Other DNA sequences in the sample encode the same CDR3. V and J are TRBV9 and TRBJ2-3; TRBD2 might be the D (6 bases). The CDR3 extends over 15 amino acids. Per germline, CDR1 SGDLS and CDR2 YYNGEE. V lost 0 bases and J 1 base, leaving 9 bases between the germline ends. The DNA of the CDR3 is TGTGCCAGCAGCGTAGCTCCGGGAGGCACAGATACGCAGTATTTT. Residues: CASSVAPGGTDTQYF.

V gene TRBV5-4 combines with J gene TRBJ2-7; TRBD1 might be the D (5 bases). V lost 4 bases and J lost 4, with 18 bases in between. The length of the CDR3 is 15 residues. Germline V lookup: CDR1 SGHNT, CDR2 YYREEE (reference sequence). This CDR3 reads CASSHPGAPQYEQYF. In DNA, the CDR3 is TGTGCCAGCAGCCACCCTGGGGCACCCCAGTACGAGCAGTACTTC.

The chain links TRBV2 to TRBJ1-1; 10 bases agree with TRBD1. Trimming took 8 bases from V and 2 from J; bases not matched to a gene: 8. Looked up from germline, CDR1 is SNHLY and CDR2 is FYNNEI. The CDR3 sequence is 15 residues long. Written as DNA, the CDR3 is TGTGCCAGCGGCCCGGGACAGGGGTACAACACTGAAGCTTTCTTT. It codes for CASGPGQGYNTEAFF.

This sequence joins TRBV9 and TRBJ2-1, with D tentatively TRBD2 (5 bases). V dropped 0 bases and J dropped 0 bases, with 10 bases sitting between them. The length of the CDR3 is 16 residues. Germline lookup yields CDR1 SGDLS and CDR2 YYNGEE. The CDR3 region is CASSVGGPSSYNEQFF. In DNA, the CDR3 is TGTGCCAGCAGCGTAGGAGGGCCCAGCTCCTACAATGAGCAGTTCTTC.

The V gene is TRBV7-9, the J gene TRBJ2-7; D not resolved. The CDR3 sequence is 15 residues long. V dropped 0 bases and J dropped 0 bases, with 9 bases sitting between them. Germline values: CDR1 SEHNR, CDR2 FQNEAQ (reference sequence). CDR3 coding DNA: TGTGCCAGCAGCTTAGCGGTACCACCCTCCTACGAGCAGTACTTC. It encodes CASSLAVPPSYEQYF.